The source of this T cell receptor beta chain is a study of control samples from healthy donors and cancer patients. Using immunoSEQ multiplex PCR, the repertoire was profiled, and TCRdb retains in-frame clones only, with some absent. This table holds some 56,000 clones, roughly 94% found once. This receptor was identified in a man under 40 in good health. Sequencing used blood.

Here the CDR3 reads CASTPYWRGPANTIYF. The DNA for the CDR3 is TGTGCCAGTACCCCGTATTGGAGGGGCCCTGCAAACACCATATATTTT. The V and J genes are TRBV19 and TRBJ1-3; tentative D call: TRBD1 (5 bases). The CDR3 is 16 amino acids. The ends were cut back, 7 bases at V and 6 bases at J, with 22 bases in the middle. Germline CDR1 reads LNHDA; CDR2 reads SQIVND (reference sequence).